This passage covers 3 T cell receptor beta chains from one sample sequenced in a study of cytomegalovirus exposure and HLA in healthy donors. Sequencing used immunoSEQ multiplex PCR; TCRdb keeps in-frame clones, though not all of them. The table has roughly 50,000 clones, about 92% seen once. Specimen: PBMCs. These receptors originate from a woman aged 18-29 years in good health and CMV-seropositive.

This clone showed up just once. The chain combines TRBV7-8 with TRBJ1-5; TRBD1 might be the D (5 bases). There are 15 residues in the CDR3. Between the trimmed V and J ends, which lost 3 bases and 0 bases, there was a span of 9 bases. Germline CDR1 and CDR2: SGHVS and FQNEAQ. Here the CDR3 DNA reads TGTGCCAGCAGCTTTCCAGGGTCTAGCAATCAGCCCCAGCATTTT. Encoded protein: CASSFPGSSNQPQHF.

The chain joins TRBV28 to TRBJ2-7, with 7 bases aligning to TRBD1. The J segment lost 7 bases and the V segment lost 7 bases, leaving 13 bases of the junction unmatched. CDR3 length equals 14 residues. In germline, CDR1 is MDHEN, CDR2 SYDVKM. CDR3 in amino acids: CASMWSTGLGEQYF. CDR3 DNA: TGTGCCAGCATGTGGTCGACAGGGCTGGGTGAGCAGTACTTC. The variable domain in full, with the rest retrieved from reference TRBV28 and TRBJ2-7, is DVKVTQSSRYLVKRTGEKVFLECVQDMDHENMFWYRQDPGLGLRLIYFSYDVKMKEKGDIPEGYSVSREKKERFSLILESASTNQTSMYLCASMWSTGLGEQYFGPGTRLTVT.

The chain has TRBV19 and TRBJ2-7; 7 nucleotides line up with TRBD1. V lost 5 bases, J lost 7 bases, and 11 bases stayed unmatched. The germline V gene encodes CDR1 LNHDA and CDR2 SQIVND (reference sequence). CDR3 size: 14 residues. The CDR3 loop is CASSHRQGPGEQYF. The CDR3, as DNA: TGTGCCAGTAGTCACCGACAGGGCCCTGGTGAGCAGTACTTC.